This T cell receptor (beta chain) was sequenced for a study of prognosis after radiotherapy for stage I lung cancer. Points from the study as a whole: The tumor specificity of expanded TCR clones remained undetermined.

The TCR beta CDR3 region was amplified from genomic DNA, with two rounds of multiplex PCR being used for the amplification. Round-one PCR had primers specific to each TRBV and TRBJ gene. Using its own MiXCR run on the multiplex PCR reads, TCRdb lists one record per CDR3 protein. The table has tens of thousands of distinct CDR3 sequences, roughly 52% seen once; the top ten hold about 17%. V shed 5 bases and J shed 4 bases, with 9 bases lying between them. This CDR3 comprises 12 residues. Germline V gene lookup returns CDR1 SEHNR and CDR2 FQNEAQ (reference sequence). About this clonotype itself: The antigen is not known. A much larger clone lies one base from this, so it may be a read error.

The TCR comes from a donor aged 50 or older with non-small cell lung cancer. The specimen comprised PBMCs, sampled before or after stereotactic body radiation therapy (not recorded which). The rearrangement uses TRBV7-9 and TRBJ2-7, with unresolved D. The CDR3 sequence is CASSADGYEQYF. For the CDR3, the DNA is TGTGCCAGCAGCGCGGACGGGTACGAGCAGTACTTC.